Listed below are T cell receptor beta chains from one sample, sequenced in a study of T cell changes during pregnancy in multiple sclerosis. Profiled with immunoSEQ multiplex PCR; TCRdb holds only in-frame clones, not every one. In the table there are 90,000 to 100,000 clones, around 93% of which are singletons. The sample here was peripheral blood, taken in the third trimester of pregnancy. These receptor sequences come from a female donor with multiple sclerosis, enrolled in a pregnancy study. Each CDR3 is given with its conserved first and last residue. The order of the fields is D gene, clone size, J gene, V gene, CDR3 protein, CDR3 DNA. The D gene is left open where the match is weak. Some rows have no size entry. The others give once, few or many, or a class for an expanded clone.

TRBD1 - TRBJ1-2 TRBV6-5 CASSTRQGRGGYTF TGTGCCAGCAGCACCCGACAGGGTCGAGGTGGCTACACCTTC
TRBD2 - TRBJ2-3 TRBV27 CASSPLAGWNTDTQYF TGTGCCAGCAGCCCGCTAGCGGGTTGGAACACAGATACGCAGTATTTT
- - TRBJ2-4 TRBV14 CASRSSGETTNIQYF TGTGCCAGCAGGTCGTCGGGTGAGACGACCAACATTCAGTACTTC
- once TRBJ2-6 TRBV27 CASSVYSGANVLTF TGTGCCAGCAGTGTCTACTCTGGGGCCAACGTCCTGACTTTC
- once TRBJ2-3 TRBV2 CASWRGTTDTQYF TGTGCCAGCTGGCGAGGAACCACAGATACGCAGTATTTT
TRBD2 - TRBJ2-2 TRBV4-3 CASSQDFSLAGGGELFF TGCGCCAGCAGCCAAGATTTCAGTCTAGCGGGAGGCGGGGAGCTGTTTTTT
TRBD1 - TRBJ2-1 TRBV9 CASSKVGTGGAHEQFF TGTGCCAGCAGCAAAGTGGGGACAGGAGGGGCGCATGAGCAGTTCTTC
- - TRBJ1-5 TRBV6-1 CASSELGWGVGNQPQHF TGTGCCAGCAGTGAATTAGGGTGGGGGGTAGGGAATCAGCCCCAGCATTTT
TRBD1 - TRBJ2-7 TRBV6-1 CASSDGTGGEQYF TGTGCCAGCAGTGATGGGACAGGGGGCGAGCAGTACTTC
TRBD2 - TRBJ2-7 TRBV27 CASSFPWSGTSGSGEQYF TGTGCCAGCAGCTTCCCGTGGTCCGGGACTAGCGGGAGTGGCGAGCAGTACTTC
- - TRBJ1-5 TRBV28 CASSWGDQPQHF TGTGCCAGCAGTTGGGGGGATCAGCCCCAGCATTTT
- - TRBJ2-2 TRBV6-5 CASSYSPTNTGELFF TGTGCCAGCAGTTACTCCCCTACGAACACCGGGGAGCTGTTTTTT
TRBD1 - TRBJ1-5 TRBV2 CASSLTTGDQPQHF TGTGCCAGCAGTTTAACGACAGGGGACCAGCCCCAGCATTTT
TRBD1 - TRBJ2-1 TRBV6-5 CASSYRDSYNEQFF TGTGCCAGCAGTTACCGGGACAGTTACAATGAGCAGTTCTTC
TRBD1 - TRBJ2-2 TRBV5-4 CASSPGQGANTGELFF TGTGCCAGCAGCCCTGGACAGGGGGCGAACACCGGGGAGCTGTTTTTT
- - TRBJ1-1 TRBV10-3 CATEQGSNTEAFF TGTGCCACAGAACAGGGCTCGAACACTGAAGCTTTCTTT